The clone carrying this T cell receptor (beta chain) was recorded only once. Its antigen is as yet unknown. TCR beta libraries were built from RNA through three nested multiplex PCR rounds using modified ARM-PCR. MiXCR, run by TCRdb on the multiplex PCR reads, gives a single entry per CDR3 protein. The sample lists some 9,300 distinct CDR3 sequences; just under 75% were seen once. From germline, CDR1 is PRHDT and CDR2 FYEKMQ (reference sequence). CDR3 length equals 15 residues. Trimming cost V 3 bases and J 6 bases, with 16 bases left between them. The source of the sample is a study of tumor-infiltrating lymphocytes in glioblastoma multiforme. Points from the study as a whole: The TCR and somatic mutation analysis included just one glioblastoma patient.

The sequencing input was brain tumor tissue. The chain uses TRBV13 and TRBJ2-3, with a tentative D call TRBD1 (9 bases). This clonotype was sampled from a male donor with glioblastoma. The CDR3 loop is CASSFKRGTGDTQYF. The CDR3 bases are TGTGCCAGCAGCTTCAAGCGGGGGACAGGGGATACGCAGTATTTT.